This is a list of T cell receptor beta chains from one sample in a study of T cells in Graves' hyperthyroidism and ophthalmopathy. From the multiplex PCR reads, TCRdb called clonotypes with MiXCR, one entry per CDR3 protein. The repertoire holds over 450,000 distinct CDR3 sequences, with approximately 15% as singletons. The sequencing sample was made of blood. The receptors stem from a woman between 18 and 29 years old with Graves' hyperthyroidism. Each CDR3 is given with its conserved first and last residue. The D gene is left open where the match is weak. Expanded clones get a size class; other rows say once, few or many, or leave the size out.

clone size,D gene,CDR3 length,J gene,V gene,CDR3 protein,CDR3 DNA
.,.,15,TRBJ2-7,TRBV28,CASGGPAGRSYEQYF,TGTGCCAGCGGGGGTCCGGCGGGACGGTCCTACGAGCAGTACTTC
few,TRBD1,13,TRBJ2-1,TRBV24-1,CATSDSGTEEQFF,TGTGCCACCAGTGACTCCGGGACAGAAGAGCAGTTCTTC
many,TRBD1,14,TRBJ2-7,TRBV5-1,CASSSDRVGDEQYF,TGCGCCAGCAGCTCGGACAGGGTGGGGGACGAGCAGTACTTC
many,.,16,TRBJ2-7,TRBV12-3/TRBV12-4,CASSLGGTEISYEQYF,TGTGCCAGCAGTTTGGGCGGGACAGAGATCTCCTACGAGCAGTACTTC
.,.,13,TRBJ2-5,TRBV5-4,CASSSMGGETQYF,TGTGCCAGCAGCTCTATGGGTGGGGAGACCCAGTACTTC
many,.,13,TRBJ2-5,TRBV6-1,CASLEGASETQYF,TGTGCCAGTCTAGAGGGAGCTTCAGAGACCCAGTACTTC
many,.,14,TRBJ1-1,TRBV19,CASSIGIINTEAFF,TGTGCCAGTAGTATCGGGATAATCAACACTGAAGCTTTCTTT
many,TRBD2,14,TRBJ2-3,TRBV18,CASSPLLAVDTQYF,TGTGCCAGCTCACCACTACTAGCGGTCGATACGCAGTATTTT
.,.,14,TRBJ2-3,TRBV3-1,CASSQRDGEDTQYF,TGTGCCAGCAGCCAGCGGGATGGTGAAGATACGCAGTATTTT
many,.,15,TRBJ2-5,TRBV27,CASSLGTSVIETQYF,TGTGCCAGCAGTTTAGGGACATCGGTTATCGAGACCCAGTACTTC
many,TRBD2,13,TRBJ2-1,TRBV20-1,CSAWGLALNEQFF,TGCAGTGCCTGGGGACTAGCGTTGAATGAGCAGTTCTTC
many,.,12,TRBJ1-6,TRBV11-3,CASSRRAGSPYF,TGTGCCAGCAGCCGCAGGGCAGGTTCACCTTACTTT
many,.,15,TRBJ2-1,TRBV3-1,CASSQVSGREAEQFF,TGTGCCAGCAGCCAAGTGTCGGGCAGGGAGGCTGAGCAGTTCTTC
many,TRBD2,14,TRBJ2-5,TRBV5-1,CASSYSGSKQTQYF,TGCGCCAGCAGCTATAGCGGGAGTAAGCAGACCCAGTACTTC
many,TRBD2,15,TRBJ2-3,TRBV12-5,CASGPGTSHTDTQYF,TGTGCTAGTGGACCCGGGACTAGCCACACAGATACGCAGTATTTT
once,.,13,TRBJ2-2,TRBV7-7,CASSRDLTGELFF,TGTGCCAGCAGCCGGGACTTAACCGGGGAGCTGTTTTTT
many,.,13,TRBJ2-1,TRBV11-1,CASSLRGFREQFF,TGTGCCAGCAGCCTCCGAGGTTTTCGCGAGCAGTTCTTC
few,TRBD2,18,TRBJ2-3,TRBV5-1,CASSFLDSGRGIPDTQYF,TGCGCCAGCAGCTTTTTGGATAGCGGGAGGGGAATACCAGATACGCAGTATTTT
.,TRBD1,13,TRBJ1-2,TRBV19,CASKGTADYGYTF,TGTGCCAGTAAGGGGACAGCGGACTATGGCTACACCTTC
many,.,12,TRBJ2-5,TRBV4-1,CASSQVLGTQYF,TGCGCCAGCAGCCAAGTCCTCGGGACCCAGTACTTC
many,.,16,TRBJ2-2,TRBV2,CASSEKGPRYTGELFF,TGTGCCAGCAGTGAAAAGGGGCCCCGATACACCGGGGAGCTGTTTTTT
.,.,13,TRBJ2-5,TRBV7-9,CASSPESTETQYF,TGTGCCAGCAGCCCCGAATCGACGGAGACCCAGTACTTC
few,.,14,TRBJ2-3,TRBV6-1,CASKTQISTDTQYF,TGTGCCAGCAAGACACAAATTAGCACAGATACGCAGTATTTT
.,TRBD2,14,TRBJ2-5,TRBV11-2,CASSERLAGETQYF,TGTGCCAGCAGCGAACGACTAGCAGGAGAGACCCAGTACTTC
.,.,17,TRBJ2-3,TRBV14,CASSQDLDRSAPDTQYF,TGTGCCAGCAGCCAAGATCTTGACAGGTCGGCGCCAGATACGCAGTATTTT
many,.,15,TRBJ2-1,TRBV11-3,CASSLYSDLGNEQFF,TGTGCCAGCAGCTTATACAGCGACCTGGGGAATGAGCAGTTCTTC
many,TRBD2,16,TRBJ2-2,TRBV11-3,CASSFEAGGTTGELFF,TGTGCCAGCAGCTTTGAGGCGGGAGGGACCACCGGGGAGCTGTTTTTT
many,TRBD2,17,TRBJ2-2,TRBV24-1,CATSDLSGRANTGELFF,TGTGCCACCAGTGACCTTAGCGGGAGGGCGAACACCGGGGAGCTGTTTTTT
many,TRBD2,19,TRBJ2-7,TRBV6-5,CASSYSSGRVRPQDYEQYF,TGTGCCAGCAGTTACTCGAGCGGGAGGGTCCGTCCCCAGGACTACGAGCAGTACTTC
.,TRBD2,13,TRBJ2-3,TRBV10-3,CASRTGGPDTQYF,TGTGCCTCTCGGACGGGAGGACCAGATACGCAGTATTTT
many,.,12,TRBJ2-1,TRBV6-1,CASSSSSNEQFF,TGTGCCAGCAGTTCGAGCAGCAATGAGCAGTTCTTC
few,.,15,TRBJ2-7,TRBV7-2,CASSLQGWGTYEQYF,TGTGCCAGCAGCCTTCAGGGTTGGGGAACCTACGAGCAGTACTTC
many,.,16,TRBJ2-3,TRBV18,CASSSKQGRSTDTQYF,TGTGCCAGCTCATCAAAACAGGGTCGGAGCACAGATACGCAGTATTTT
many,TRBD1,15,TRBJ1-2,TRBV7-2,CASSLNFRTGDGYTF,TGTGCCAGCAGCTTAAACTTCCGGACAGGGGATGGCTACACCTTC
many,.,13,TRBJ2-5,TRBV5-1,CASSPGLGETQYF,TGCGCCAGCAGCCCGGGACTGGGAGAGACCCAGTACTTC
many,TRBD1,14,TRBJ1-4,TRBV9,CASSQTGLGEKLFF,TGTGCCAGCAGCCAGACAGGGCTGGGGGAAAAACTGTTTTTT
.,.,16,TRBJ1-4,TRBV9,CASSLGGAGAGEKLFF,TGTGCCAGCAGCTTAGGGGGGGCAGGAGCGGGCGAAAAACTGTTTTTT
few,TRBD2,15,TRBJ2-1,TRBV7-9,CASRPLGGRVNEQFF,TGTGCCAGCAGACCCCTTGGCGGGAGGGTAAATGAGCAGTTCTTC
.,.,14,TRBJ1-1,TRBV5-4,CASSLDGKVTEAFF,TGTGCCAGCAGCTTGGACGGGAAGGTCACTGAAGCTTTCTTT
many,TRBD1,12,TRBJ1-2,TRBV20-1,CSGSGGTYGYTF,TGCAGTGGTTCAGGGGGAACCTATGGCTACACCTTC
many,.,16,TRBJ1-1,TRBV15,CATSRDQEGLYAEAFF,TGTGCCACCAGCAGAGATCAGGAGGGGTTATACGCTGAAGCTTTCTTT
.,TRBD1,15,TRBJ1-2,TRBV4-2,CASSRDRGQGYGYTF,TGTGCCAGCAGCCGGGACAGGGGGCAAGGCTATGGCTACACCTTC
many,TRBD2,16,TRBJ2-1,TRBV19,CASSIPEASGSNEQFF,TGTGCCAGTAGTATACCTGAGGCTAGCGGGAGCAATGAGCAGTTCTTC
.,.,16,TRBJ1-1,TRBV9,CASSPPRGEENTEAFF,TGTGCCAGCAGCCCTCCAAGGGGCGAGGAGAACACTGAAGCTTTCTTT
many,.,13,TRBJ1-2,TRBV10-2,CASGDVGYYGYTF,TGCGCCAGCGGGGACGTCGGTTACTATGGCTACACCTTC
many,TRBD1,14,TRBJ1-2,TRBV20-1,CSARRDRGTYGYTF,TGCAGTGCTAGAAGGGACAGGGGTACCTATGGCTACACCTTC
.,.,14,TRBJ1-2,TRBV9,CASSGTDTNYGYTF,TGTGCCAGCAGCGGTACCGACACCAACTATGGCTACACCTTC
many,.,12,TRBJ1-1,TRBV7-2,CASSLDRLEAFF,TGTGCCAGCAGCTTAGACAGACTTGAAGCTTTCTTT
many,.,17,TRBJ2-1,TRBV28,CASSPEDSSSFYNEQFF,TGTGCCAGCAGTCCAGAGGACAGCTCCTCCTTTTACAATGAGCAGTTCTTC
many,TRBD2,18,TRBJ2-7,TRBV27,CASRDARPRTSGSYEQYF,TGTGCCAGCCGTGATGCTCGCCCTCGGACTAGCGGTTCCTACGAGCAGTACTTC
few,.,14,TRBJ2-2,TRBV9,CASSQDMYTGELFF,TGTGCCAGCAGCCAAGACATGTACACCGGGGAGCTGTTTTTT
many,.,14,TRBJ1-1,TRBV3-1,CASSQEVGSYEAFF,TGTGCCAGCAGCCAAGAAGTGGGGTCCTATGAAGCTTTCTTT
many,TRBD2,11,TRBJ2-5,TRBV29-1,CSLTGGETQYF,TGCAGCCTGACGGGGGGGGAGACCCAGTACTTC
many,.,14,TRBJ1-5,TRBV28,CASSSHYSNQPQHF,TGTGCCAGCAGTTCACATTATAGCAATCAGCCCCAGCATTTT
many,TRBD2,16,TRBJ2-1,TRBV10-3,CAITLTSSGSYNEQFF,TGTGCCATCACCCTAACCTCTAGCGGGAGCTACAATGAGCAGTTCTTC